This TCR beta chain was sequenced in a study of glioma-infiltrating T cells after dendritic cell vaccination. Across the whole study: At biweekly intervals, patients got three intradermal dendritic cell vaccine injections.

The protocol was immunoSEQ multiplex PCR, while the TCRdb copy is restricted to in-frame clones and leaves out a portion. Counted here are roughly 80,000 clones, 80% to 90% occurring once; the ten biggest clones make up approximately 2.1%. V was trimmed by 0 bases and J by 0 bases, leaving 6 bases between them. Germline CDR1 reads LGHNA; CDR2 reads YSLEER. The CDR3 extends over 14 amino acids. Sample time point: after dendritic cell vaccination, including at tumor progression/relapse. None of the glioblastoma patients had an isocitrate dehydrogenase mutation. PBMC sampling occurred before vaccination, two weeks after the third dose, and at progression.

This sequence was found in a human donor with glioblastoma. The chain recombines TRBV4-3 with TRBJ2-7; unclear D gene. The source material was blood, sampled after dendritic cell vaccination. DNA for the CDR3: TGCGCCAGCAGCCAAGATTCTAGCTCCTACGAGCAGTACTTC. Its translation: CASSQDSSSYEQYF.